This T cell receptor (beta chain) was documented in a study of cytomegalovirus exposure and HLA in healthy donors. At the level of the study: Among fewer than 500 genotyped donors, approximately 80% fell in the Caucasian-associated ancestry cluster. General study points: Analysis was carried out at a later point, and it linked a missense DCLRE1C variant to TCR beta V- and J-gene trimming. Apparent HLA restriction characterized most CMV-associated TCR beta chains in a later analysis.

A multiplex PCR was run with 60 Vbeta primers and 13 Jbeta primers. Method: immunoSEQ multiplex PCR; TCRdb's copy keeps in-frame clones and lacks some. The sample has some 76,000 clones, just over 70% seen once. For this clone: The antigen is unknown.

The CDR3 length is 13 residues. Germline-derived CDR1 and CDR2 are SGHRS and YFSETQ. Deletions cut 4 bases from V and 4 bases from J, with 11 bases between. The TCR was taken from a man in his fifties or sixties in good health and CMV-seropositive. This chain links TRBV5-1 with TRBJ1-1; possible D gene TRBD1, 5 bases. Sequencing was performed on PBMCs. The CDR3 bases are TGCGCCAGCAGCCGTGGGGGGTTCACTGAAGCTTTCTTT. Its protein is CASSRGGFTEAFF. Using reference TRBV5-1 and TRBJ1-1 for the parts outside the CDR3, the full variable domain is KAGVTQTPRYLIKTRGQQVTLSCSPISGHRSVSWYQQTPGQGLQFLFEYFSETQRNKGNFPGRFSGRQFSNSRSEMNVSTLELGDSALYLCASSRGGFTEAFFGQGTRLTVV.